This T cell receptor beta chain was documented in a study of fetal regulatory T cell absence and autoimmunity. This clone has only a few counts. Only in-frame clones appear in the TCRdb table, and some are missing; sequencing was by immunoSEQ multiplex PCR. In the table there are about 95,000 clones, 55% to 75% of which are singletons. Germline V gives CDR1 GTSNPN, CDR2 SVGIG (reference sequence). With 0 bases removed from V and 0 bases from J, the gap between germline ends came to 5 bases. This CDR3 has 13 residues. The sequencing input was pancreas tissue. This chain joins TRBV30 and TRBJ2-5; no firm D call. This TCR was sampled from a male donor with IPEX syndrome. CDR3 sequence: CAWSVQYQETQYF. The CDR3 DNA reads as TGTGCCTGGAGTGTACAGTACCAAGAGACCCAGTACTTC.